This T cell receptor beta chain was retrieved from a study of T-cell reconstitution after alpha-beta-depleted transplantation in children. Unique molecular identifiers were incorporated during preparation of the TCRbeta library. TCRdb itself ran the PCR reads through MiXCR, one entry per CDR3 protein. The repertoire holds approximately 32,000 distinct CDR3 sequences, with 6.4% as singletons. Germline-derived CDR1 and CDR2 are ENHRY and SYGVKD. V dropped 4 bases and J dropped 0 bases, with 16 bases sitting between them. CDR3 length: 18 residues. Overall study findings and caveats: Roughly two months post-transplant, alpha-beta T cells reportedly originated from several hundred graft clones that had expanded. From surviving recipient T cells and thymic progenitors came the high day-60 TCRbeta diversity observed in some patients. T-cell numbers and diversity one year post-transplant derived largely from freshly generated T cells.

In this sample, this clonotype turned up many times. What it binds is unknown. The sample here was peripheral blood, taken 60 days after TCRalphabeta/CD19-depleted stem cell transplant. The V call is TRBV10-3, the J call TRBJ1-6; D is unresolved. The origin of this receptor is a child in the first two years of life who had a stem cell transplant for acute myeloid leukemia, so the T cells may come from the graft donor. Written as DNA, the CDR3 is TGTGCCATCAGTGGAACGACGGATTCGATCTCCTATAATTCACCCCTCCACTTT. This gives the protein CAISGTTDSISYNSPLHF.